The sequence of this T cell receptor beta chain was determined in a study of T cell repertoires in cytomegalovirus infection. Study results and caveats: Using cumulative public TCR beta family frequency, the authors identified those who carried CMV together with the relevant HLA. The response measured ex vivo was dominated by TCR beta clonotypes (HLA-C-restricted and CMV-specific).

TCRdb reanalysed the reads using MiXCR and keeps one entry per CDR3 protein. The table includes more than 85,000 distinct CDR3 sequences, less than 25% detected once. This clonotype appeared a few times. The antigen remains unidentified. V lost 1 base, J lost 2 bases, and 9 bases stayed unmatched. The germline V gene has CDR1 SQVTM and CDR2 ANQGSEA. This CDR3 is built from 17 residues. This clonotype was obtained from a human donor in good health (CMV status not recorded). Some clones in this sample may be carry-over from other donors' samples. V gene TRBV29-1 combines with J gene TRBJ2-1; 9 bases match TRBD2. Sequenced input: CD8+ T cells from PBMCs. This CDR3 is CSVEVASGMGTYNEQFF. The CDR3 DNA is TGCAGCGTTGAAGTGGCTAGCGGGATGGGTACCTACAATGAGCAGTTCTTC.